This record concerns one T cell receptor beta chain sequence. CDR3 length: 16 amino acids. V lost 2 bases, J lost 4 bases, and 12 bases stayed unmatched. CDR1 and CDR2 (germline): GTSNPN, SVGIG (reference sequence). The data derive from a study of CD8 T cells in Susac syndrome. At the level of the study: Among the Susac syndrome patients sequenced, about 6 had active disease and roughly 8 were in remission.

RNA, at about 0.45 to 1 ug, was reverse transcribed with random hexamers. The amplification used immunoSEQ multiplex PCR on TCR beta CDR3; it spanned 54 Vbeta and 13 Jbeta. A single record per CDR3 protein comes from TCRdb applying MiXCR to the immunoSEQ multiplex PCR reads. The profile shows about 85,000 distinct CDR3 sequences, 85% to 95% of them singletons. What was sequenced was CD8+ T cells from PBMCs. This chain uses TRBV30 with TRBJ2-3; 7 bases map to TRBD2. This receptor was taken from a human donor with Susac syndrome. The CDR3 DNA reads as TGTGCCTGGAGTTTGTTCGCGGGAGTGTTCGCAGATACGCAGTATTTT. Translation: CAWSLFAGVFADTQYF.